This T cell receptor (beta chain) stems from a study of blood T cell repertoires in COVID-19. The wider study: Italy, Spain and the United States were the sources of the convalescent and acute COVID-19 samples. Nucleic acid was either cDNA or gDNA, and it came from T cells, B-cell-depleted T cells, or PBMCs.

Germline V gene sequence: CDR1 MDHEN, CDR2 SYDVKM. This CDR3 comprises 15 residues. V shed 6 bases and J 0 bases; nucleotides not matched to a gene: 4. Per the study methods: Scientists estimated how many nucleated cells there were by amplifying reference gene primers. Data came from immunoSEQ multiplex PCR; TCRdb stores just in-frame clones and leaves some out. V, J and clone size are taken as reported in that table, and D and trimming were inferred from the DNA itself. The table lists around 100,000 clones, more than 70% of them singletons. This receptor was taken from a human donor in a cohort sampled during active COVID-19. This rearrangement joins TRBV28 to TRBJ2-2; 7 positions agree with TRBD1. Specimen: peripheral blood. CDR3 in amino acids: CASRKGGTNTGELFF. As DNA, the CDR3 is TGTGCCAGCAGAAAAGGGGGCACGAACACCGGGGAGCTGTTTTTT.